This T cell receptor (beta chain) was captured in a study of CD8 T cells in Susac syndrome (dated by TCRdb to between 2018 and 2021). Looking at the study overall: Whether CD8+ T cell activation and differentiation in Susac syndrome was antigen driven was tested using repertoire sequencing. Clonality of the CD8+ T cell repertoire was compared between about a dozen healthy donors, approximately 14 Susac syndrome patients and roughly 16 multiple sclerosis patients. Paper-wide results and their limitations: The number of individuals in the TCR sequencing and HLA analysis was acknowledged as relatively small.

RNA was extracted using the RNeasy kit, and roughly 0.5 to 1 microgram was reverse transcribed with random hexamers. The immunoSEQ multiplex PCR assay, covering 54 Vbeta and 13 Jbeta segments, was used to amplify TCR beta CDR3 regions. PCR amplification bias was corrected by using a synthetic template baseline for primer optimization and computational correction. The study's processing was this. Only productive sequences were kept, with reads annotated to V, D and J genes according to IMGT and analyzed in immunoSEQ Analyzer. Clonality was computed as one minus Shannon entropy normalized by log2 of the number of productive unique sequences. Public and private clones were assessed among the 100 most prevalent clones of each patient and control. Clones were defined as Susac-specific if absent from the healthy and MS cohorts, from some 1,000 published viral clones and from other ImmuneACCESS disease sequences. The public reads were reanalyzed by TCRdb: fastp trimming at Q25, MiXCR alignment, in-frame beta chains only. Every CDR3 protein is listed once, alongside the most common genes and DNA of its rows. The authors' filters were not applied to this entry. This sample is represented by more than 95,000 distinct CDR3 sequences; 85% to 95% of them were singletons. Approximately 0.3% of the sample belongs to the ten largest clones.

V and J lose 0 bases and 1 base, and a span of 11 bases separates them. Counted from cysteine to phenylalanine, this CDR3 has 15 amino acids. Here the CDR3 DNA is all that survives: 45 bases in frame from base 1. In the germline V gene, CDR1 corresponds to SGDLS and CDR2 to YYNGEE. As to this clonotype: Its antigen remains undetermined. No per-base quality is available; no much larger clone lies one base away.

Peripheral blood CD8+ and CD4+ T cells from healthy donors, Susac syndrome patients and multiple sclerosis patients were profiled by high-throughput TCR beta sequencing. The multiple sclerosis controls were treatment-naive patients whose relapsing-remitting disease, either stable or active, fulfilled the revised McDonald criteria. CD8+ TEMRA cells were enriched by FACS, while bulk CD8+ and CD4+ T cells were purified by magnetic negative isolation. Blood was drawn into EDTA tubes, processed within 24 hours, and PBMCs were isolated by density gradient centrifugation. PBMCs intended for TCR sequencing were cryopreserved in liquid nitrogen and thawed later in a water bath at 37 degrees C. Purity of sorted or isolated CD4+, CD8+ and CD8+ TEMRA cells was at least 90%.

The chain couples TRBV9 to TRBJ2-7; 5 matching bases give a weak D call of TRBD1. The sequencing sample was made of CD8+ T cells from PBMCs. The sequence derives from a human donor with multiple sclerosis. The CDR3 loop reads CASSVDGHVSYEQYF. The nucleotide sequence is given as TGTGCCAGCAGCGTAGATGGACACGTATCCTACGAGCAGTACTTC. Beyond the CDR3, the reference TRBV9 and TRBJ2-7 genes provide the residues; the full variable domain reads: DSGVTQTPKHLITATGQRVTLRCSPRSGDLSVYWYQQSLDQGLQFLIQYYNGEERAKGNILERFSAQQFPDLHSELNLSSLELGDSALYFCASSVDGHVSYEQYFGPGTRLTVT.